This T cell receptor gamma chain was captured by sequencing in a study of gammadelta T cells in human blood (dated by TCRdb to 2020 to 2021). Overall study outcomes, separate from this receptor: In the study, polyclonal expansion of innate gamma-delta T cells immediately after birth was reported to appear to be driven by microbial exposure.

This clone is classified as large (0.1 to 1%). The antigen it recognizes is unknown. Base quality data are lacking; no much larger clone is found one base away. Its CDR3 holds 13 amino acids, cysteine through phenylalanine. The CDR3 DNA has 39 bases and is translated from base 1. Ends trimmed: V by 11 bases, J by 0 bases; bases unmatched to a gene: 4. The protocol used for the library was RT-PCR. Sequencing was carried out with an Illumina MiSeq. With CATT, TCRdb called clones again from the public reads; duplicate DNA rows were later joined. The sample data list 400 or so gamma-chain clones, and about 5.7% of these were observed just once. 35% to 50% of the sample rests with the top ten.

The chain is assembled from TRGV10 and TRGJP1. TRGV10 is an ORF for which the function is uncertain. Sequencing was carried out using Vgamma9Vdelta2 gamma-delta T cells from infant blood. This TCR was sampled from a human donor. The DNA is TGTGCTGCGGATAATACCACTGGTTGGTTCAAGATATTT. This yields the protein CAADNTTGWFKIF.